A single T cell receptor beta chain is shown here with its context. V was pared by 2 bases and J by 3 bases, with 7 bases between. Germline CDR1 MNHEY, CDR2 SMNVEV (reference sequence). This CDR3 comprises 13 residues. The data are from a study of blood T cell repertoires in COVID-19. Some clones are missing from TCRdb's copy, which holds only in-frame ones; the method was immunoSEQ multiplex PCR. The repertoire has fewer than 150,000 clones, roughly 86% of them found once; the top ten carry less than 4.5%. The receptor was isolated from a woman aged 55-75 years with acute or convalescent COVID-19. Sequenced: peripheral blood. The chain links TRBV27 to TRBJ1-2; D is uncertain. The CDR3 DNA is TGTGCCAGCAGTTTAGAGGGCCACTATGGCTACACCTTC. Protein sequence: CASSLEGHYGYTF.